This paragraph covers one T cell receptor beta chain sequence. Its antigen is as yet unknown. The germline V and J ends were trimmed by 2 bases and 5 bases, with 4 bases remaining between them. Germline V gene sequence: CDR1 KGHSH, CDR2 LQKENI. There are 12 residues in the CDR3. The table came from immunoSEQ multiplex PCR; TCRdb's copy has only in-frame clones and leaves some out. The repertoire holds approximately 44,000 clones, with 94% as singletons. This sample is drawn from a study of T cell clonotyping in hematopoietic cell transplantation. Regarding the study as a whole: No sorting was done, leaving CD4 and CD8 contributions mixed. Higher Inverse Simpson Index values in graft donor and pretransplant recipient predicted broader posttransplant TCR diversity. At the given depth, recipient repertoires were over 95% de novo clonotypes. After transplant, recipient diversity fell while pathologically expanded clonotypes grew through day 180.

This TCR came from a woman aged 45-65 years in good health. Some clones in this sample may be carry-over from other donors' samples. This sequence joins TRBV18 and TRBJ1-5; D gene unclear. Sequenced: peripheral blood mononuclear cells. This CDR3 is CASSPGDQPQHF. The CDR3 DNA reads TGTGCCAGCTCACCAGGGGATCAGCCCCAGCATTTT.